What follows describes a single T cell receptor (beta chain). No antigen is known for it. MiXCR, applied by TCRdb to the 5' RACE reads, yields one record per CDR3 protein. Of about 400,000 distinct CDR3 sequences in the sample, around 22% were seen once. The V and J ends lost 2 bases and 7 bases respectively, with 15 bases between them. This CDR3 region has 14 residues. These data are taken from a study of T-cell memory formation after mild COVID-19. Study-level results: Pre-infection memory already had some responding clones, implying cross-reactive memory joined.

Sample: PBMCs or a T cell subset sorted from them (not recorded which). The chain joins TRBV12-3 or TRBV12-4 to TRBJ2-7, with D possibly being TRBD2 (5 bases). The TCR sequence derives from an adult woman who had mild COVID-19 (a few samples of this study predate the infection). Cell type and time point are not known. The CDR3 here is CASSLNTRRNEQYF. DNA for the CDR3: TGTGCCAGCAGTTTAAATACCCGGAGGAATGAGCAGTACTTC.